Detailed here is one TCR beta chain. What it binds is not known. Germline V gene data show CDR1 as LGHNA and CDR2 as YNFKEQ. The V and J ends lost 4 bases and 3 bases respectively, with 18 bases between them. CDR3 length: 16 residues. This specimen comes from a study of post-analysis software for immune sequencing data. General study results and limits: When patients were compared with controls, five TRBV segments were more frequent, TRBV5-6, TRBV5-1 and TRBV20-1 among them.

cDNA libraries for TCR beta contained unique molecular identifiers. T cells numbering about 0.85 to 10 million yielded about 500,000 cDNA molecules. TCRdb passed the PCR reads through MiXCR, listing each CDR3 protein once. This sample yields hundreds of thousands of distinct CDR3 sequences, of which 53% are seen a single time; over 4% belongs to the top ten. The chain couples TRBV4-2 to TRBJ1-2; D perhaps matches TRBD1 (5 bases). Specimen: blood. The source of this sequence is a girl aged 5 to 17 with multiple sclerosis. This chain's CDR3 is CASSPSVRERDYGYTF. The CDR3 DNA reads as TGTGCCAGCAGCCCATCCGTCAGGGAGAGAGACTATGGCTACACCTTC.